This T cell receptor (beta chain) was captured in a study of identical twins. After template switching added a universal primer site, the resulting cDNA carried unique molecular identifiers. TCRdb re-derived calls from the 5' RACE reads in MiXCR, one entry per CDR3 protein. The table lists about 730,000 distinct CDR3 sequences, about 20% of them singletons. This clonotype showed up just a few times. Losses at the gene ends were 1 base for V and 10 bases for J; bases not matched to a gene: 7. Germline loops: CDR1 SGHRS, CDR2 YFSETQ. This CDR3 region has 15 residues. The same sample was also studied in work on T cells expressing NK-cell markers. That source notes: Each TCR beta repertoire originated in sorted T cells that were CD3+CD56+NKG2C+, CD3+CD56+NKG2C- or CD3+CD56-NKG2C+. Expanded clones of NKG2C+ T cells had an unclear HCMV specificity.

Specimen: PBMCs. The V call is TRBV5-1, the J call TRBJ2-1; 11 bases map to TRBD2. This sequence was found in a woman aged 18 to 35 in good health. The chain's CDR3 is CASSLQGLAASEQFF. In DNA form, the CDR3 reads TGCGCCAGCAGCTTGCAGGGACTAGCGGCTTCGGAGCAGTTCTTC.